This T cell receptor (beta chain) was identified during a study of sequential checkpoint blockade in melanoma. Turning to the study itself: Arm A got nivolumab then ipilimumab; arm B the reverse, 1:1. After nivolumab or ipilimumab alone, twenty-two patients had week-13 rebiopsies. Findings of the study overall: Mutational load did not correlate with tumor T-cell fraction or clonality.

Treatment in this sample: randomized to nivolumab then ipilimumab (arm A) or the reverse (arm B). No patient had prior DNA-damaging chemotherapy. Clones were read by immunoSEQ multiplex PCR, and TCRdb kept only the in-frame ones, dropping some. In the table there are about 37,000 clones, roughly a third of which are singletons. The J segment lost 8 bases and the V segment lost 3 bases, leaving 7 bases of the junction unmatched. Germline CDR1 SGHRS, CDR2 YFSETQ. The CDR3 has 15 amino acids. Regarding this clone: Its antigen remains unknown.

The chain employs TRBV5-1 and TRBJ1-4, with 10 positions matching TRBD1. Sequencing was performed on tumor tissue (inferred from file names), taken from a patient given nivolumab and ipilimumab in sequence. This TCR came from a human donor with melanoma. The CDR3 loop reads CASSSAGTGEEKLFF. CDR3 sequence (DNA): TGCGCCAGCAGCTCCGCCGGGACAGGGGAGGAAAAACTGTTTTTT.